This T cell receptor (beta chain) was profiled in a study of T cell repertoires in cytomegalovirus infection. Study details: Epitope selection comprised recently identified HLA-C-restricted CMV epitopes and well-studied HLA-B-restricted CMV epitopes. Both a matching HLA type and CMV infection were indicated by public TCR beta signatures. Study conclusions and caveats: The cumulative frequency of public TCR beta families distinguished individuals who carried CMV together with the relevant HLA. Clonotypes of TCR beta that were HLA-C-restricted and CMV-specific dominated the ex vivo response.

On this clonotype: Its antigen is still unknown.

Each CDR3 protein is one row after TCRdb ran MiXCR on the reads. The sample includes roughly 100,000 distinct CDR3 sequences, under 55% of them seen just once. Between the trimmed V and J ends, which lost 6 bases and 0 bases, there was a span of 12 bases. Germline CDR1 SNHLY, CDR2 FYNNEI. This CDR3 comprises 16 residues. The rearrangement uses TRBV2 and TRBJ1-6; D is uncertain. The material sequenced was CD8+ T cells from cultured PBMCs, taken from culture after CMV antigen stimulation. The sequence came from a human donor in good health (CMV status not recorded). Some clones in this sample may be carry-over from other donors' samples. CDR3 sequence: CASRQGTSSYNSPLHF. For the CDR3, the DNA is TGTGCCAGCAGGCAAGGAACGAGCTCCTATAATTCACCCCTCCACTTT.